This is a list of T cell receptor beta chains from one sample in a study of human T cells and chemical hapten exposure. TCRdb reprocessed the 5' RACE reads via MiXCR and lists one record per CDR3 protein. The table lists some 150,000 distinct CDR3 sequences, about 4% of them singletons. The receptors here all came from a female donor in good health. Both conserved end residues are part of each CDR3. The D gene is left open where the match is weak. A clone size is listed for some rows: how often the clone was seen (once, few, many), or a class if it is expanded.

D: .; J: TRBJ1-1; length: 13; V: TRBV14; size: many; DNA: TGTGCCAGCAGCCGAGGAGACAGCACTGAAGCTTTCTTT; CDR3: CASSRGDSTEAFF
D: .; J: TRBJ2-7; length: 14; V: TRBV5-1; size: many; DNA: TGCGCCAGCAGCGGAGAAGGCCATGCCTACGAGCAGTACTTC; CDR3: CASSGEGHAYEQYF
D: TRBD2; J: TRBJ2-7; length: 16; V: TRBV28; size: many; DNA: TGTGCCAGCAGCCGCCCCGGGACTAGCGGTAACTACGAGCAGTACTTC; CDR3: CASSRPGTSGNYEQYF
D: TRBD2; J: TRBJ2-3; length: 14; V: TRBV29-1; size: many; DNA: TGCAGCGTGACAGCTAGCGGGGGGTCTCCTGGAAGGTATTTT; CDR3: CSVTASGGSPGRYF
D: .; J: TRBJ2-7; length: 13; V: TRBV18; size: many; DNA: TGTGCCAGCTCACTTGAGCCCGGGCACGAGCAGTACTTC; CDR3: CASSLEPGHEQYF
D: TRBD1; J: TRBJ1-1; length: 14; V: TRBV5-1; size: few; DNA: TGCGCCAGCAAATGGGGACAGGTGAACACTGAAGCTTTCTTT; CDR3: CASKWGQVNTEAFF
D: .; J: TRBJ1-1; length: 19; V: TRBV7-2; size: many; DNA: TGTGCCAGCAGCTTAGCGCTTTCACAGCCAGGTGGGGTGAACACTGAAGCTTTCTTT; CDR3: CASSLALSQPGGVNTEAFF
D: .; J: TRBJ1-5; length: 16; V: TRBV5-1; size: .; DNA: TGCGCCAGCAGCTTGGGGCCCAGCGGTCTCAATCAGCCCCAGCATTTT; CDR3: CASSLGPSGLNQPQHF
D: .; J: TRBJ1-2; length: 15; V: TRBV12-3/TRBV12-4; size: few; DNA: TGTGCCAGCAGTTTAGCGGGGACAATTAGGGGTGGCTACACCTTC; CDR3: CASSLAGTIRGGYTF
D: .; J: TRBJ2-2; length: 13; V: TRBV29-1; size: many; DNA: TGCAGCGTTTTGCCCCCAAACACCGGGGAGCTGTTTTTT; CDR3: CSVLPPNTGELFF
D: TRBD1; J: TRBJ1-1; length: 15; V: TRBV5-4; size: .; DNA: TGTGCCAGCAGCCAGGCCCAGGGGGCCGGTACTGAAGCTTTCTTT; CDR3: CASSQAQGAGTEAFF
D: TRBD1; J: TRBJ2-7; length: 14; V: TRBV20-1; size: many; DNA: TGCAGTGCTGGCGCCGGGACAGGGGTGGGCGAGCAGTACTTC; CDR3: CSAGAGTGVGEQYF
D: TRBD1; J: TRBJ1-1; length: 14; V: TRBV18; size: .; DNA: TGTGCCAGCTCCAGGTCAGGGGGAAACACTGAAGCTTTCTTT; CDR3: CASSRSGGNTEAFF
D: .; J: TRBJ2-7; length: 16; V: TRBV20-1; size: many; DNA: TGCAGTGCTAGAGCATATTATGGTACTCTCGGCTACGAGCAGTACTTC; CDR3: CSARAYYGTLGYEQYF
D: .; J: TRBJ1-1; length: 16; V: TRBV9; size: .; DNA: TGTGCCAGCAGCGTAGGTTGGGGGGCGACGAACACTGAAGCTTTCTTT; CDR3: CASSVGWGATNTEAFF
D: .; J: TRBJ2-3; length: 14; V: TRBV12-5; size: many; DNA: TGTGCTAGTGGTTCGGGCACCCCCCCAGATACGCAGTATTTT; CDR3: CASGSGTPPDTQYF
D: .; J: TRBJ1-3; length: 12; V: TRBV7-9; size: many; DNA: TGTGCCAGCAGCTTATCCGGGGACACCATATATTTT; CDR3: CASSLSGDTIYF